The clone carrying this T cell receptor beta chain was seen more than once but under ten times. Assay used: immunoSEQ multiplex PCR; TCRdb lists only in-frame clones, some missing. Altogether 65,000 to 95,000 clones are present, about 90% being singletons, with the ten largest covering over 15%. Germline values: CDR1 SQVTM, CDR2 ANQGSEA. The CDR3 runs 13 residues. V was trimmed by 3 bases and J by 0 bases, leaving 8 bases between them. This sample is part of a study of control samples from healthy donors and cancer patients. This chain links TRBV29-1 with TRBJ1-1; weak D call: TRBD1 (6 bases). This TCR was sampled from a man aged 50-59 years in good health. Sequenced sample: blood. CDR3 protein: CSVDGTLNTEAFF. CDR3 DNA sequence: TGCAGCGTTGATGGGACATTGAACACTGAAGCTTTCTTT.